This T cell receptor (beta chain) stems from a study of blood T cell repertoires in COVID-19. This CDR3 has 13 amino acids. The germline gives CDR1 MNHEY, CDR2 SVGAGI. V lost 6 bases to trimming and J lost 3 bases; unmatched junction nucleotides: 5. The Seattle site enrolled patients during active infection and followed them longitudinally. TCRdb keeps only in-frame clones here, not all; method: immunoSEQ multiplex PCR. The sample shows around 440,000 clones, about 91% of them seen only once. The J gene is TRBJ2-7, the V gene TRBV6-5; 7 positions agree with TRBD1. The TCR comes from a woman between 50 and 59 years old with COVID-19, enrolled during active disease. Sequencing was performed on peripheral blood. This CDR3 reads CASRGGSLYEQYF. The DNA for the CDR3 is TGTGCCAGCAGAGGGGGCTCACTCTACGAGCAGTACTTC.